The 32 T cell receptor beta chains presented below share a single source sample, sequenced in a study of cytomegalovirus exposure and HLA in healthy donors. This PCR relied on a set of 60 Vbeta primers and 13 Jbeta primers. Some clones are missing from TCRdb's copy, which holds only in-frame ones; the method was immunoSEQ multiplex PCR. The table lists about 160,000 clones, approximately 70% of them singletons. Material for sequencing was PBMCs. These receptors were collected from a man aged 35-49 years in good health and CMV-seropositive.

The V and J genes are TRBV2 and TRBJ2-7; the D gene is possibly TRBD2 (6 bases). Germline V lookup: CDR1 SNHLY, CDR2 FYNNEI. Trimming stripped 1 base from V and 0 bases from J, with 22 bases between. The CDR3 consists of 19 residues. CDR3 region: CASSEGHDSAGPSSYEQYF. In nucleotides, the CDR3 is TGTGCCAGCAGTGAAGGTCACGACTCAGCGGGCCCCAGCTCCTACGAGCAGTACTTC.

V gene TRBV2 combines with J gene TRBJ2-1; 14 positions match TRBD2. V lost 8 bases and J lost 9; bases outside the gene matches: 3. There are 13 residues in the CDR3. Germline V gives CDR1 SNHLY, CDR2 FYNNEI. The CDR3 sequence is CASQGTSGGEQFF. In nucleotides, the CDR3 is TGTGCCAGCCAGGGGACTAGCGGGGGTGAGCAGTTCTTC.

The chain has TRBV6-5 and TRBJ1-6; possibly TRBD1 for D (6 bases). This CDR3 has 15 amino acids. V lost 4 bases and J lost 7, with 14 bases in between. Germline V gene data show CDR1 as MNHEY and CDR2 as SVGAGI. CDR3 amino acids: CASSLGDTINSPLHF. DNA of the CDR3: TGTGCCAGCAGTTTAGGGGACACCATCAATTCACCCCTCCACTTT.

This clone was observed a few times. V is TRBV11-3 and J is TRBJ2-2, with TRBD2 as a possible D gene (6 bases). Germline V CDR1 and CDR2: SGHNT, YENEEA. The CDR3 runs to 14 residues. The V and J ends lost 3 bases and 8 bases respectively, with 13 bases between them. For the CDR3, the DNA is TGTGCCAGCAGCTTTGACAGACTAGGGGGGGAGCTGTTTTTT. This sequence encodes CASSFDRLGGELFF.

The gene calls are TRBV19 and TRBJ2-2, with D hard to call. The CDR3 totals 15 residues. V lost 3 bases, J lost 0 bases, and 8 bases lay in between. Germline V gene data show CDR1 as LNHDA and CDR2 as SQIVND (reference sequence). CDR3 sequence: CASSILASNTGELFF. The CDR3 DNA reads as TGTGCCAGTAGTATCTTGGCATCGAACACCGGGGAGCTGTTTTTT.

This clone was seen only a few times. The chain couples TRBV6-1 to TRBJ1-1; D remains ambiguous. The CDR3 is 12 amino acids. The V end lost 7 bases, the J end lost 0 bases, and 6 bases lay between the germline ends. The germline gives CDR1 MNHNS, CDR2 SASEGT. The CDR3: CASTPVNTEAFF. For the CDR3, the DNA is TGTGCCAGCACCCCCGTGAACACTGAAGCTTTCTTT.

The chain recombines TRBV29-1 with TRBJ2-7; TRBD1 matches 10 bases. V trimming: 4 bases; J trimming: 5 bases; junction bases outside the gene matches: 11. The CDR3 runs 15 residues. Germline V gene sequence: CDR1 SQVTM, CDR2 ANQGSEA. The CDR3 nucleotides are TGCAGCGTTGGGGTCCCCGACAGGGGGCGGGACGAGCAGTACTTC. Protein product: CSVGVPDRGRDEQYF.

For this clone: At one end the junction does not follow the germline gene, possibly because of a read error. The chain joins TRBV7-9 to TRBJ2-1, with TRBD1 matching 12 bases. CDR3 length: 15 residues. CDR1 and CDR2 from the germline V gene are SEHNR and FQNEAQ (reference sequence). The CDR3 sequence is CSSSLPGQGANEQFF. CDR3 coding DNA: TGTTCCAGCAGCTTACCGGGACAGGGGGCCAATGAGCAGTTCTTC.

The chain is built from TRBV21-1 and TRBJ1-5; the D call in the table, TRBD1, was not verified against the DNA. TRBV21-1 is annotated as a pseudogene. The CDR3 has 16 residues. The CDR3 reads CASSKWRTGGGQPQHF. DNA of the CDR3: TGTGCCAGCAGCAAATGGCGGACAGGGGGCGGACAGCCCCAGCATTTT.

Here the CDR3 reads CASSQELSRNTGELFF. The CDR3 region has the DNA TGTGCCAGCAGCCAAGAATTAAGCCGAAACACCGGGGAGCTGTTTTTT. The chain is built from TRBV14 and TRBJ2-2, with no clear D. The V gene's germline CDR1 is SGHDN and CDR2 FVKESK. This CDR3 has 16 amino acids. V lost 0 bases to trimming and J lost 2 bases, with 10 bases between them.

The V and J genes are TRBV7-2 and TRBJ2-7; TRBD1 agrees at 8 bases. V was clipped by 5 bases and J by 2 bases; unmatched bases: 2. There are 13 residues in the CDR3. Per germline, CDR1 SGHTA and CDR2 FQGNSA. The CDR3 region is CASSRDRTYEQYF. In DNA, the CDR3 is TGTGCCAGCAGCCGGGACAGGACCTACGAGCAGTACTTC.

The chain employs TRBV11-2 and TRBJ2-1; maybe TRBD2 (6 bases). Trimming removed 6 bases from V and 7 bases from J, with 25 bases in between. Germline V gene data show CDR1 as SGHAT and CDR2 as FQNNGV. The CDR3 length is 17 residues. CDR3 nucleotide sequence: TGTGCCAGCAGACGAGCCCCCCCTCCCAGGGAGGAGAATGAGCAGTTCTTC. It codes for CASRRAPPPREENEQFF.

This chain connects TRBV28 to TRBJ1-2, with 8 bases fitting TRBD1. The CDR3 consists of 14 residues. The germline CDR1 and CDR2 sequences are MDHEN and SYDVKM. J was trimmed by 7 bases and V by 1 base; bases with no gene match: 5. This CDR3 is CASSLSTGGSGYTF. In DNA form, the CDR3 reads TGTGCCAGCAGTTTATCTACAGGGGGATCTGGCTACACCTTC.

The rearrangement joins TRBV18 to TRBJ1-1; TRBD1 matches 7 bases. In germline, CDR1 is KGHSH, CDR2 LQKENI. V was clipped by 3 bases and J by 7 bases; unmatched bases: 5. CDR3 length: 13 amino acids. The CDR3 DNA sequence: TGTGCCAGCTCACCTCCGGGACAGCGTGAAGCTTTCTTT. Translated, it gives CASSPPGQREAFF.

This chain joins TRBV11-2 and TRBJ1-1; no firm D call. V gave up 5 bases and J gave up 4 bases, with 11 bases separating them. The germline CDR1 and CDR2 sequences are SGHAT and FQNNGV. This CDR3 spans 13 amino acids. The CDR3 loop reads CASSPPRGTEAFF. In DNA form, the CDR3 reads TGTGCCAGCAGCCCCCCGCGAGGCACTGAAGCTTTCTTT. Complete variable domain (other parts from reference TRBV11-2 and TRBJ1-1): EAGVAQSPRYKIIEKRQSVAFWCNPISGHATLYWYQQILGQGPKLLIQFQNNGVVDDSQLPKDRFSAERLKGVDSTLKIQPAKLEDSAVYLCASSPPRGTEAFFGQGTRLTVV.

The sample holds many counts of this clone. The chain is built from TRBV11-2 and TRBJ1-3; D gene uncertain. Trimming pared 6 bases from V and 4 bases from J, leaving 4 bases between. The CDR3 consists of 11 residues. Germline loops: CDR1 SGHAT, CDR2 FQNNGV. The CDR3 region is CASRLGNTIYF. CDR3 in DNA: TGTGCCAGCAGACTAGGAAACACCATATATTTT.

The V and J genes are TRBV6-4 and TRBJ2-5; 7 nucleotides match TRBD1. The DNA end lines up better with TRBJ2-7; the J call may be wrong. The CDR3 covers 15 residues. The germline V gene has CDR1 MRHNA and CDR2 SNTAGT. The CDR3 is CASSEETGSVYEQYF. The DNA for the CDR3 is TGTGCCAGCAGTGAAGAGACAGGGTCTGTATACGAGCAGTACTTC.

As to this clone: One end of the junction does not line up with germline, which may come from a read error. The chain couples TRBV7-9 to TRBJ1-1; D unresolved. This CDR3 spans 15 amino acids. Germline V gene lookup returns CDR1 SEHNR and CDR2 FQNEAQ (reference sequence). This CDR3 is CSSSFSGSIGTEAFF. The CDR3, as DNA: TGTTCCAGCAGCTTCTCGGGGAGCATTGGCACTGAAGCTTTCTTT.

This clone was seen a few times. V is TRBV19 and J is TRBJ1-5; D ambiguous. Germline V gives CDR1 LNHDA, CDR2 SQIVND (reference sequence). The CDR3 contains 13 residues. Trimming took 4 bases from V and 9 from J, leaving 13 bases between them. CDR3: CASSRVPSGPQHF. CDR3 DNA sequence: TGTGCCAGTAGTAGGGTCCCTTCGGGGCCCCAGCATTTT.

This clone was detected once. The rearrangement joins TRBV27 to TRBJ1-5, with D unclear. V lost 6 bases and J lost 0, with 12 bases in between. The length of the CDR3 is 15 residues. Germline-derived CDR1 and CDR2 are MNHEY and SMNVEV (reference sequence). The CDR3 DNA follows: TGTGCCAGCAGCCCCAGTACGTATAGCAATCAGCCCCAGCATTTT. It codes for CASSPSTYSNQPQHF.

The CDR3 DNA follows: TGTGCCAGCAGCGTAGCGGCCGCAGCCCCGGCGGACACTGAAGCTTTCTTT. Protein: CASSVAAAAPADTEAFF. This chain uses TRBV9 with TRBJ1-1, with D uncertain. V lost 0 bases, J lost 3 bases, and 18 bases lay in between. Germline V CDR1 and CDR2: SGDLS, YYNGEE. There are 17 residues in the CDR3. Together with reference TRBV9 and TRBJ1-1, the CDR3 gives the full variable domain: DSGVTQTPKHLITATGQRVTLRCSPRSGDLSVYWYQQSLDQGLQFLIQYYNGEERAKGNILERFSAQQFPDLHSELNLSSLELGDSALYFCASSVAAAAPADTEAFFGQGTRLTVV.

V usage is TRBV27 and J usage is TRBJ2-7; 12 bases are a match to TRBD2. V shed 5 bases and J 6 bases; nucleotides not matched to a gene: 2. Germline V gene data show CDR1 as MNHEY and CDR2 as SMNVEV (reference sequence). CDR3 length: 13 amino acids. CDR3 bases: TGTGCCAGCAGTCTGGGACTAGCGGGCGAGCAGTACTTC. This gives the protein CASSLGLAGEQYF.

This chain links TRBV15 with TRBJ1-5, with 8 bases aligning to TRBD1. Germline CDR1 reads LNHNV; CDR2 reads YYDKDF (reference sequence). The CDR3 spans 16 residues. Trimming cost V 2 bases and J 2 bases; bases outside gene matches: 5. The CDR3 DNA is TGTGCCACCAGCAGAACGCCGGGACAGGGCAATCAGCCCCAGCATTTT. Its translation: CATSRTPGQGNQPQHF.

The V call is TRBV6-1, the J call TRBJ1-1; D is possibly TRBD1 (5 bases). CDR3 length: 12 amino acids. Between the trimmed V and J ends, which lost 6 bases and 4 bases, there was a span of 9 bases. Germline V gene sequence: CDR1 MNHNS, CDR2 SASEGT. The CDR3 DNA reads TGTGCCAGCAGGGGAGGGGCCACTGAAGCTTTCTTT. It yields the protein CASRGGATEAFF.

The CDR3 is CSVEDSYRDRSGTDTQYF. CDR3 nucleotide sequence: TGCAGCGTTGAAGATTCGTACAGGGACAGGTCGGGCACAGATACGCAGTATTTT. The V call is TRBV29-1, the J call TRBJ2-3, with 8 positions matching TRBD1. CDR1 and CDR2 (germline): SQVTM, ANQGSEA. The J segment lost 1 base and the V segment lost 0 bases, leaving 12 bases of the junction unmatched. The CDR3 sequence is 18 residues long.

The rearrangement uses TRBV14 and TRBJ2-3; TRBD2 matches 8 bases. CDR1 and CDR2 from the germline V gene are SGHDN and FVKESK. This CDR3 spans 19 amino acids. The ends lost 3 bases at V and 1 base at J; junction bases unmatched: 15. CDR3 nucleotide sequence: TGTGCCAGCAGCCACTTCGCCCCCCCGGGGGGGCGTCGCACAGATACGCAGTATTTT. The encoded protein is CASSHFAPPGGRRTDTQYF.

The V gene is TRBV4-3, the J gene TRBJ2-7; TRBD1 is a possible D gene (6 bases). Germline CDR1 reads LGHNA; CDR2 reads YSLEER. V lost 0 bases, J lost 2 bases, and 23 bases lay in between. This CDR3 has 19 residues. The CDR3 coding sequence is TGCGCCAGCAGCCAAGATTTGGGGGCCCCCAACACCCTAACCTACGAGCAGTACTTC. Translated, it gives CASSQDLGAPNTLTYEQYF.

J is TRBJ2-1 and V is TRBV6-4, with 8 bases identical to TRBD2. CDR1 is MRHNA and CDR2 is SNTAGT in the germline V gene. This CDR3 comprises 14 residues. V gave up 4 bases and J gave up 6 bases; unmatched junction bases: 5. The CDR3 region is CASSVTGGANEQFF. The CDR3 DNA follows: TGTGCCAGCAGTGTGACCGGGGGGGCCAATGAGCAGTTCTTC.

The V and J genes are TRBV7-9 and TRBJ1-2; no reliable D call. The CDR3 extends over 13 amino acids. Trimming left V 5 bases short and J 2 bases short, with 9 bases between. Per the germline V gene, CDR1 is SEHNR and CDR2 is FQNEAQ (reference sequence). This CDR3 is CASSLSPNYGYTF. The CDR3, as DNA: TGTGCCAGCAGCCTATCACCAAACTATGGCTACACCTTC.

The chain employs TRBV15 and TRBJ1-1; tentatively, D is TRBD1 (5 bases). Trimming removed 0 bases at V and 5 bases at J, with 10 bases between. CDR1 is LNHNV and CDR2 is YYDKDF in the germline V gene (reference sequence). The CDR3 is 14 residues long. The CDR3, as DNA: TGTGCCACCAGCAGAGACTGGGGGGGAACTGAAGCTTTCTTT. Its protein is CATSRDWGGTEAFF.

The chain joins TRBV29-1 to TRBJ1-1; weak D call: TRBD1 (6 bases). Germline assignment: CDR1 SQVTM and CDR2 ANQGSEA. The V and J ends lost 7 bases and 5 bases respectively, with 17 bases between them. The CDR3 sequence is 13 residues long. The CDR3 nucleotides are TGCAGCGGCCGGGGAGGGGGGAAGACTGAAGCTTTCTTT. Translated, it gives CSGRGGGKTEAFF.

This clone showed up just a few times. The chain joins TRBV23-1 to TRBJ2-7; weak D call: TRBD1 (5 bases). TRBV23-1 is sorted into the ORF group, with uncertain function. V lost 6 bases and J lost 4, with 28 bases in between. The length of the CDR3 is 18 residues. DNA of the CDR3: TGCGCCAGCAGCCTTAAGGACATAAAGCACCCTCTTACTTACGAGCAGTACTTC. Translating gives CASSLKDIKHPLTYEQYF.